This T cell receptor (beta chain) was identified during a study of shared clonotypes between healthy human individuals (dated by TCRdb to 2020 to 2022). General notes on the study: The cohort included a few men and a couple of women between 18 and 49 years of age. For each donor, CD4 naive and CD4 memory were each given three plates, CD8 naive was given two plates, and CD8 memory was given one plate. To estimate repertoire size and how much clonotypes are shared between individuals, the study performed deep sequencing of blood TCR repertoires from a few healthy adults. Different laboratories and diverse techniques were used to prepare libraries and sequence TCR repertoires, to increase sequencing depth and limit assay-specific biases. Each donor's leukapheresis produced roughly between about 0.9 and 9.5 billion PBMCs. General conclusions and limits of the study: Even with the large sequencing depth, rarefaction of the sorted-subset datasets indicated that sequencing was incomplete. Larger estimated clonotype richness was generally found for naive subsets than for memory subsets. Across a few donors, approximately 5% of naive CD4, approximately 4% of naive CD8, about 2.3% of memory CD4, and under 0.45% of memory CD8 clonotypes were shared. Based on pairwise subsampling, the degree of clonotype sharing among donors was expected to be affected by sequencing depth. Clonotypes shared by all four sorted-subset donors showed higher generation probabilities than non-shared clonotypes. Because the study included a small number of donors, the genetic and exposure-history diversity represented was limited. Sampling was restricted to blood, and TCR repertoires in tissue are likely to differ from TCR repertoires in blood.

In the case of this clone: Its binding antigen is unknown. No base-level quality is on record; no much larger clone is a single base apart.

Using the deep immunoSEQ assay, TCR CDR3 regions were amplified from genomic DNA by multiplex PCR. Extracted genomic DNA from each cell subset was spread evenly across all wells of several immunoSEQ 96-well plates, with each plate serving as a replicate. For sorted subsets, each replicate PCR was loaded with approximately 190 ng genomic DNA, equivalent to 25,000 to 35,000 T cell genomes. The purified libraries were quantified using a Qubit 3.0 fluorometer, sized with a Bioanalyzer 2100, and then quantified again using the KAPA Library Quantification kit. A separate single-read 150-cycle Illumina NextSeq 550 flow cell was used to sequence each immunoSEQ 96-well plate. The study's own analysis went as follows. Because the immunoSEQ output held only junctional sequences and lacked quality scores, the filtering could not match the filtering applied to full-length reads. Sequences were annotated with PyIR, a Python wrapper for IgBLAST v1.9, using IMGT germline references to assign V/J genes and CDR3. Reads were removed for weak V/J assignments (E-value above 1e-6), missing CDR3, stop codons, out-of-frame junctions, or ambiguous translated residues. A V3J clonotype was defined by an identical inferred V gene, J gene, and CDR3 amino acid sequence. The percentage overlap between two repertoires was calculated by dividing the number of shared unique clonotypes by the size of the smaller repertoire. Richness of each repertoire was evaluated using RTK rarefaction, the Chao1 estimator, and Recon v2.1 estimates of unobserved clonotypes. For all TCRbeta clonotypes obtained by the gDNA method from several donors, generation probabilities were computed with OLGA. What TCRdb holds here is the immuneACCESS table cut down to in-frame rearrangements. Part of the clones is not present; checked against another copy, under half of the missing clones reflect an unresolved V gene, and the others are unexplained. The V and J calls and clone size are taken from that table; D and trimming were inferred from the DNA. Recorded for this sample are around 2.1 million clones; 90% to 95% of them occurred a single time. The ten largest make up 1.7% of the sample.

For the CD8 naive samples, CD45RO-negative cells were positively selected for CCR7, yielding a CD45RA+CCR7+ population from which TemRA cells were excluded. Donors were healthy HIV-negative adults with no recently reported acute infections or vaccinations. All donors were Caucasian adults living in Nashville, Tennessee, USA. Blood was obtained by leukapheresis, after which PBMCs were separated by Ficoll-Histopaque density gradient centrifugation and cryopreserved in liquid nitrogen vapor phase. Purity and quantity of every magnetically sorted T cell population were checked by analytical flow cytometry. From each sorted fraction, genomic DNA was isolated and quantified by UV absorbance on a Nanodrop 2000c. The germline V and J ends show losses of 6 bases and 2 bases respectively, and no gene match explains 4 bases of the junction. For CDR1 and CDR2, the germline V gene lists MDHEN and SYDVKM. The CDR3 numbers 13 residues from cysteine through phenylalanine. Of the read, only the CDR3 DNA is kept; its 39 bases are in frame from base 1.

The rearrangement joined TRBV28 to TRBJ2-7; 7 junctional bases match TRBD1. This receptor was identified in a man between 18 and 35 years old in good health. Some clones in this sample may be carry-over from other donors' samples. Sequencing input: naive CD8+ T cells from PBMCs. In light of the paper, this sample's cell subset or site label describes: CD45RA+CCR7+. Here is the DNA: TGTGCCAGCAGCCGGGACAGAACCTACGAGCAGTACTTC. Its protein product is CASSRDRTYEQYF.